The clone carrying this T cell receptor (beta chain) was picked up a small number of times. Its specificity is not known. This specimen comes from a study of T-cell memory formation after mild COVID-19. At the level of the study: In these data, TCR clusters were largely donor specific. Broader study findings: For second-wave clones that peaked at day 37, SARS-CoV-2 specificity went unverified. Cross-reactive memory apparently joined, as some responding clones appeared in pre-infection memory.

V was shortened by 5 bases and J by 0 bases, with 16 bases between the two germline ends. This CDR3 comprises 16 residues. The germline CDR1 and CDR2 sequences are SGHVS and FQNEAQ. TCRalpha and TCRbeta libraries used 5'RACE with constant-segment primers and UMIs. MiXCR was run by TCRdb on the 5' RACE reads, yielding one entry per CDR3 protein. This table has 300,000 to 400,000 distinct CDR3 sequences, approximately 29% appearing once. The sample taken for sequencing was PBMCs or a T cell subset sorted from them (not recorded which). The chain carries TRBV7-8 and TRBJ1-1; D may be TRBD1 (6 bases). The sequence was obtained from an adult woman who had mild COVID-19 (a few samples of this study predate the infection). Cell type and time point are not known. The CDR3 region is CASSHGGGRMNTEAFF. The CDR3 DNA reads TGTGCCAGCAGCCACGGGGGCGGCCGCATGAACACTGAAGCTTTCTTT.